This T cell receptor beta chain was retrieved from a study of T cells in Graves' hyperthyroidism and ophthalmopathy. RNA transcripts gave rise to amplified TCR beta CDR3 regions. HTBI primers were the set used in a first-round RT-PCR of the TCR CDR3. TCRdb called the multiplex PCR reads again in MiXCR, with one record for every CDR3 protein. This table holds approximately 400,000 distinct CDR3 sequences, about 15% found once. Trimming took 3 bases from V and 4 from J; bases not matched to a gene: 9. The CDR3 loop spans 16 amino acids. Germline V gives CDR1 MGHRA, CDR2 YSYEKL. The sample taken for sequencing was blood. The clonotype originates from a woman between 18 and 29 years old with Graves' hyperthyroidism. This sequence joins TRBV4-1 and TRBJ2-1; TRBD2 matches 7 bases. DNA for the CDR3: TGCGCCAGCAGCCAGGACCTAGCGGAAAAATACAATGAGCAGTTCTTC. It codes for CASSQDLAEKYNEQFF.